This T cell receptor beta chain was captured in a study of shared T cell receptors in the human thymus. V was pared by 0 bases and J by 7 bases, with 16 bases between. CDR1 MRHNA and CDR2 SNTAGT come from the germline V gene. This CDR3 region has 17 residues. Profiling relied on immunoSEQ multiplex PCR, and the TCRdb table lists in-frame clones only, not all of them. The sample gives approximately 760,000 clones, around 85% of which show up once; about 0.011% is in the top ten. This sample was also put to use in a study of human thymus T cells. Per that paper: Surgeons resected thymus tissue during corrective heart surgery. Use of V and J genes seemed skewed within the thymic and blood repertoires. Related studies noted strongly shared thymic repertoires across unrelated people.

Sequenced: thymocytes. This receptor was identified in a girl under three years old with a congenital heart defect. The chain employs TRBV6-4 and TRBJ1-6; D is unresolved. Written as DNA, the CDR3 is TGTGCCAGCAGTGACTCCGCACGGGCGGGTCGAAATTCACCCCTCCACTTT. The encoded protein is CASSDSARAGRNSPLHF.